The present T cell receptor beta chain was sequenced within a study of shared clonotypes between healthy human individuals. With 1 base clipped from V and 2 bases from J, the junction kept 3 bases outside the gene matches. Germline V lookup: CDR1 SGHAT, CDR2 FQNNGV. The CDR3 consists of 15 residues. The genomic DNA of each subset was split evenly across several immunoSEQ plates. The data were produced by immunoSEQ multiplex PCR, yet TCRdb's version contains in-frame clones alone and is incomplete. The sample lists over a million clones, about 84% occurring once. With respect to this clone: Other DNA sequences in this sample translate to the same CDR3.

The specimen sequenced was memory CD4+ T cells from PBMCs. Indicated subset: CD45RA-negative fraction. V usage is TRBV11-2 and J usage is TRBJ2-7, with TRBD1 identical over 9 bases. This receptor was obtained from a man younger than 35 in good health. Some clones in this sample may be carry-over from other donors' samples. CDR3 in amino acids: CASSLGGTGPYEQYF. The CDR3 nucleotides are TGTGCCAGCAGCTTAGGGGGGACAGGGCCCTACGAGCAGTACTTC.